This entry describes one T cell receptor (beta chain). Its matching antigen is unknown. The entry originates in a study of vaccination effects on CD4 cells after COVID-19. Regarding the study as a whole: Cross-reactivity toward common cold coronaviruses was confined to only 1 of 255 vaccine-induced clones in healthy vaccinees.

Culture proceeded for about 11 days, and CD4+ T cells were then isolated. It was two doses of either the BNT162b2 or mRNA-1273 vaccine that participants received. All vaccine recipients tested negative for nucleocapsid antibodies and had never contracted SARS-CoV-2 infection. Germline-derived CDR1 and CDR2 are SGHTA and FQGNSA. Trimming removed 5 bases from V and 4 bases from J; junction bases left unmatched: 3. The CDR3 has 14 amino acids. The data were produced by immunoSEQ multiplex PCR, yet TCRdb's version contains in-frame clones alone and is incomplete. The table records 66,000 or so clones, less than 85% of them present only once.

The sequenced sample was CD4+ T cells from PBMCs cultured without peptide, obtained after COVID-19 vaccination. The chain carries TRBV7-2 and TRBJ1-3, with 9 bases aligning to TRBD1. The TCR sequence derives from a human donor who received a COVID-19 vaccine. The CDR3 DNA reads TGTGCCAGCAGCCGGACAGGGGCCGGAAACACCATATATTTT. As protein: CASSRTGAGNTIYF.